Listed below are T cell receptor beta chains from one sample, sequenced in a study of response to subunit inactivated influenza vaccine. TCRdb used MiXCR to reprocess the RT-PCR reads, holding one entry per CDR3 protein. This table has 490,000 or so distinct CDR3 sequences, approximately 7.6% appearing once. The specimen was PBMCs from blood, collected less than 30 months after vaccination. These receptors all come from a man aged 45 to 75 who received an inactivated influenza vaccine. Both conserved end residues are part of each CDR3.

j_gene,v_gene,CDR3aa
TRBJ2-7,TRBV7-2,CASSLAPADYEQYF
TRBJ2-7,TRBV20-1,CSARYRNYEQYF
TRBJ2-1,TRBV20-1,CSAFELTSGFSNEQFF
TRBJ1-2,TRBV15,CATSRGAGEDYGYTF
TRBJ2-3,TRBV20-1,CSAKNPGGITDTQYF
TRBJ2-7,TRBV20-1,CSAETGSSYEQYF
TRBJ2-1,TRBV9,CASSGGKEGRLEQFF
TRBJ2-3,TRBV4-2,CASSQGIAGGTDTQYF
TRBJ1-5,TRBV6-2/TRBV6-3,CASSYSSLAQPQHF
TRBJ1-2,TRBV6-6,CASRITDIYGYTF
TRBJ2-2,TRBV3-1,CASSQGQGSTGELFF
TRBJ2-4,TRBV3-1,CASSQGDTRLAKNIQYF
TRBJ2-1,TRBV5-1,CASSLDVEQFF
TRBJ2-1,TRBV6-5,CASSYFGRGNEQFF
TRBJ2-1,TRBV4-3,CASSQGFKAYNEQFF
TRBJ2-1,TRBV10-3,CAIREAGGDHNEQFF
TRBJ2-7,TRBV27,CASSYLGWDRDYEQYF
TRBJ1-1,TRBV12-3/TRBV12-4,CASSPGYEAFF
TRBJ2-2,TRBV20-1,CSASAPRWRTGELFF
TRBJ2-5,TRBV29-1,CSVLLVGETQYF
TRBJ2-1,TRBV30,CAWSEVYNEQFF
TRBJ2-1,TRBV5-1,CASGKGEASYNEQFF
TRBJ2-7,TRBV10-3,CAIGQDEQYF
TRBJ2-2,TRBV5-1,CASSLSGAVTGELFF
TRBJ2-7,TRBV20-1,CSASGVVSQQGFSYEQYF
TRBJ2-5,TRBV11-3,CASSSHGSSTETQYF
TRBJ2-7,TRBV7-9,CASSFPAGAPRSYEQYF
TRBJ2-1,TRBV10-3,CAISPNHRDRGQDEQFF
TRBJ1-2,TRBV7-9,CASSRGQLYGYTF
TRBJ2-3,TRBV18,CASSPRLAESTDTQYF
TRBJ2-2,TRBV7-2,CASTLGTTGELFF
TRBJ1-1,TRBV10-3,CAISASRGGTEAFF
TRBJ1-2,TRBV10-3,CATLKQGANYGYTF
TRBJ2-2,TRBV7-9,CASSAPRDFYTGELFF
TRBJ2-1,TRBV5-5,CASTSEGPYSYNEQFF
TRBJ1-2,TRBV15,CATSSPVSSNYGYTF
TRBJ2-5,TRBV21-1,CASSAFRDSFFGETQYF
TRBJ2-1,TRBV7-6,CASSLSSISSYNEQFF
TRBJ2-6,TRBV6-5,CASSNSGRTSGANVLTF
TRBJ2-5,TRBV6-5,CASSYPSNLAGQETQYF
TRBJ1-5,TRBV12-3/TRBV12-4,CASRGTEFSNQPQHF
TRBJ2-7,TRBV4-2,CASSQGPEGIYEQYF
TRBJ1-2,TRBV29-1,CSAREGLGYGYTF
TRBJ1-1,TRBV15,CATSREGQRKEAFF
TRBJ1-5,TRBV11-2,CASSVPRGQNFPF
TRBJ2-7,TRBV5-1,CASSLVLGEGNEQYF
TRBJ2-1,TRBV5-1,CASSSDRGFNEQFF